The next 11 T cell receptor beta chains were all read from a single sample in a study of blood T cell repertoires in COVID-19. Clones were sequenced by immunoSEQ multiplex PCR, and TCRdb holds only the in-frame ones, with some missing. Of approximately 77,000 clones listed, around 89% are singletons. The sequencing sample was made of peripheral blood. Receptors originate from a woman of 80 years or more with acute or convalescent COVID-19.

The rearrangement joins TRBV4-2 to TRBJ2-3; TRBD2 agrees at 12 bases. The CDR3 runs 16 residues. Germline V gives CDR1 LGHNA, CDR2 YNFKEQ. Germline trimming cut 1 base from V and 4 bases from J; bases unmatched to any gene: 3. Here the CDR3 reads CASSQGTSGVSDTQYF. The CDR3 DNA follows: TGTGCCAGCAGCCAAGGGACTAGCGGGGTATCAGATACGCAGTATTTT.

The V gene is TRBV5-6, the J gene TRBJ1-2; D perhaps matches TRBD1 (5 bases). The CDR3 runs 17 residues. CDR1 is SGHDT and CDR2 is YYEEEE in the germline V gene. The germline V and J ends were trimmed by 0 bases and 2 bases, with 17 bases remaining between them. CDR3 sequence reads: CASSLGSTVRLNYGYTF. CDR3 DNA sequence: TGTGCCAGCAGCTTGGGGTCGACAGTCCGATTGAACTATGGCTACACCTTC. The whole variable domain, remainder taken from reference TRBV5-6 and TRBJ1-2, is DAGVTQSPTHLIKTRGQQVTLRCSPKSGHDTVSWYQQALGQGPQFIFQYYEEEERQRGNFPDRFSGHQFPNYSSELNVNALLLGDSALYLCASSLGSTVRLNYGYTFGSGTRLTVV.

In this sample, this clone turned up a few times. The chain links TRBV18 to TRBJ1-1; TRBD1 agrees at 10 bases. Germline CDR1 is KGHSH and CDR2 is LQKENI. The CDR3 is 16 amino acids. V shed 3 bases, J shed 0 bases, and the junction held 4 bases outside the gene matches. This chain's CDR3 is CASSPRGQGLNTEAFF. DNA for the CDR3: TGTGCCAGCTCACCGAGGGGACAGGGGTTGAACACTGAAGCTTTCTTT.

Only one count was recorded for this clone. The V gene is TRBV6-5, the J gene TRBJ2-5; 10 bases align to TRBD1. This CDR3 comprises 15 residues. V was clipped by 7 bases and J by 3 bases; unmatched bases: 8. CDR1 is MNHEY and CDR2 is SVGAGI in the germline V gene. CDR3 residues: CASTLRGQGKETQYF. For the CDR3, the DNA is TGTGCCAGCACGCTTAGGGGACAGGGGAAAGAGACCCAGTACTTC.

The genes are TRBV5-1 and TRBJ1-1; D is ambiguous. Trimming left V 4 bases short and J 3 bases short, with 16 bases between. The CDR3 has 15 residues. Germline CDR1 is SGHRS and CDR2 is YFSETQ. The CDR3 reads CASSPGSGLDTEAFF. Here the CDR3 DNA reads TGCGCCAGCAGCCCGGGAAGTGGTTTAGACACTGAAGCTTTCTTT.

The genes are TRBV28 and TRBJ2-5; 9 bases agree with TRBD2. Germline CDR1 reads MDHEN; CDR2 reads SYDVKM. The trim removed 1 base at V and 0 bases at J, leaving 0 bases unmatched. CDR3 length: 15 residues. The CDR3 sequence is CASSLLAGDQETQYF. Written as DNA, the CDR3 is TGTGCCAGCAGTTTATTAGCGGGGGACCAAGAGACCCAGTACTTC.

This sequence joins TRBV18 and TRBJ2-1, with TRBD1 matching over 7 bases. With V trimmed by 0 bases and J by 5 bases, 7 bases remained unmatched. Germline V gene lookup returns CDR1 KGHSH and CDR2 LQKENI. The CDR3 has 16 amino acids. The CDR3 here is CASSPPVRTGDNEQFF. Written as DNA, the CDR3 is TGTGCCAGCTCACCACCTGTCAGGACAGGAGACAATGAGCAGTTCTTC.

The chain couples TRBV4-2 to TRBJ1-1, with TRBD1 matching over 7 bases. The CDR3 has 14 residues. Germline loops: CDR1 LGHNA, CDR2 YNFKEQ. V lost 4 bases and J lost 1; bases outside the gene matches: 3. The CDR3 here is CASSLRTGNTEAFF. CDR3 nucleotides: TGTGCCAGCAGCCTTAGGACAGGGAACACTGAAGCTTTCTTT.

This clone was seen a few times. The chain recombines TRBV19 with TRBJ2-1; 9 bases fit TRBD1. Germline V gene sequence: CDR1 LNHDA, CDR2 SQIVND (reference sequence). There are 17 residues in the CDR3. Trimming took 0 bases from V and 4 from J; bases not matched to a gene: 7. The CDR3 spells CASSIEGQGKFYNEQFF. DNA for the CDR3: TGTGCCAGTAGTATAGAAGGACAGGGGAAATTTTACAATGAGCAGTTCTTC.

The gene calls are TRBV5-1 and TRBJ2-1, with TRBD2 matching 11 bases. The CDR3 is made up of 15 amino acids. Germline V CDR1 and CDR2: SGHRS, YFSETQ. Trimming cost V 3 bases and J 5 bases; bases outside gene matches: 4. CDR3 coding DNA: TGCGCCAGCAGCTACGTAGCGGGGGGGAACAATGAGCAGTTCTTC. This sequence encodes CASSYVAGGNNEQFF.

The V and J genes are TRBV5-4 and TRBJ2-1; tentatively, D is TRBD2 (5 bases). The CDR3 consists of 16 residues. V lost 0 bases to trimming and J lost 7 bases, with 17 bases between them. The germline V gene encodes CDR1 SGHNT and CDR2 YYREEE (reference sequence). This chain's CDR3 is CASSLGLGGPINEQFF. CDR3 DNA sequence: TGTGCCAGCAGCTTGGGGCTGGGCGGGCCGATAAATGAGCAGTTCTTC.